These T cell receptor beta chains were read from a single sample in a study of T-cell memory formation after mild COVID-19. TCRdb passed the 5' RACE reads through MiXCR, listing each CDR3 protein once. Among more than 300,000 distinct CDR3 sequences listed, more than 20% were seen once. Sequencing was performed on PBMCs or a T cell subset sorted from them (not recorded which). The receptor set was obtained from a man between 18 and 29 years old who had mild COVID-19 (a few samples of this study predate the infection). Cell type and time point are not known. Both conserved end residues are part of each CDR3. Fields, in order: J gene, D gene, V gene, clone size, CDR3 DNA, CDR3 protein. A D gene is named only where the DNA matches it firmly. Size values are once, few and many counts, or a class for expanded clones, and some rows have none.

TRBJ2-3	TRBD1	TRBV5-1	few	TGCGCCAGCAGCTTCGTTAAGGGGACAGGGGTAACAGATACGCAGTATTTT	CASSFVKGTGVTDTQYF
TRBJ2-5	-	TRBV6-5	-	TGTGCCAGCAGTTACTCGTGGGACACCCAAGAGACCCAGTACTTC	CASSYSWDTQETQYF
TRBJ2-1	-	TRBV7-2	-	TGTGCCAGCAGGCCACCGGGACTTTACTACAATGAGCAGTTCTTC	CASRPPGLYYNEQFF
TRBJ2-2	TRBD1	TRBV15	-	TGTGCCACCAGCGGGACAGGGACGGAGAACACCGGGGAGCTGTTTTTT	CATSGTGTENTGELFF
TRBJ2-3	-	TRBV4-3	-	TGCGCCAGCAGCCAAGCAGGGGGGGGGCCGGTTGATACGCAGTATTTT	CASSQAGGGPVDTQYF
TRBJ1-2	TRBD1	TRBV7-2	few	TGTGCCAGCAGCTCCATCGGACAGGGCGGTGGCTACACCTTC	CASSSIGQGGGYTF
TRBJ2-7	-	TRBV12-3/TRBV12-4	-	TGTGCCAGCAGTTTTGCGGGGACGGCCTACGAGCAGTACTTC	CASSFAGTAYEQYF
TRBJ1-5	-	TRBV4-1	few	TGCGCCAGCAGCCCAGTAGGCCGGTCGGGACAGCCCCAGCATTTT	CASSPVGRSGQPQHF
TRBJ2-3	-	TRBV20-1	few	TGCAGCGTTAGGGGGGGGCAGGGTCGAAATACGCAGTATTTT	CSVRGGQGRNTQYF
TRBJ2-5	-	TRBV7-9	many	TGTGCCAGCAGCTTACTAGCAGAGACCCAGTACTTC	CASSLLAETQYF
TRBJ1-6	TRBD1	TRBV3-1	-	TGTGCCAGCAGCGCCCGGGACAGGGGGTATAATTCACCCCTCCACTTT	CASSARDRGYNSPLHF
TRBJ1-3	-	TRBV9	once	TGTGCCAGCAGCGTCTCCCTCGGGGGCGGAAACACCATATATTTT	CASSVSLGGGNTIYF
TRBJ1-5	-	TRBV7-8	few	TGTGCCAGCAGCTCAGAGCGAGGGGTCGGCAATCAGCCCCAGCATTTT	CASSSERGVGNQPQHF
TRBJ2-7	-	TRBV7-9	few	TGTGCCAGCAGACCTCCCGGGAGACTCTACGAGCAGTACTTC	CASRPPGRLYEQYF
TRBJ2-7	-	TRBV7-3	-	TGTGCCAGCAGTAAGACTGGAGGAGGACCCTACGAGCAGTACTTC	CASSKTGGGPYEQYF
TRBJ2-4	-	TRBV19	many	TGTGCCAGTAGCTGGCGGACCAAGGAAGCCAAAAACATTCAGTACTTC	CASSWRTKEAKNIQYF
TRBJ2-3	-	TRBV5-1	many	TGCGCCAGCTACCGGACGTTTCGCACAGATACGCAGTATTTT	CASYRTFRTDTQYF
TRBJ2-7	TRBD2	TRBV20-1	few	TGCAGTGCTACCTCGGGAGGCGACTACGAGCAGTACTTC	CSATSGGDYEQYF
TRBJ2-5	TRBD1	TRBV10-3	few	TGTGCCATCAGTGAGTCCGGGACAGGGAGCATGGAGACCCAGTACTTC	CAISESGTGSMETQYF
TRBJ1-1	-	TRBV9	few	TGTGCCAGCAGCCGCGTATTAGGGAGTGAAGCTTTCTTT	CASSRVLGSEAFF
TRBJ2-5	TRBD1	TRBV28	few	TGTGCCAGCAGTTACGATCCGACAGGGTACGAAGAGACCCAGTACTTC	CASSYDPTGYEETQYF
TRBJ1-4	-	TRBV7-2	-	TGTGCCAGCAGCCCGACCGGGGGCGGAGGTGAAAAACTGTTTTTT	CASSPTGGGGEKLFF
TRBJ2-1	TRBD2	TRBV6-4	many	TGTGCCAGCAGTGGGACTAGCGGGGGGGCCAATGAGCAGTTCTTC	CASSGTSGGANEQFF
TRBJ1-1	-	TRBV6-6	-	TGTGCCAGCAGTTATGAAAGGGGCTACACTGAAGCTTTCTTT	CASSYERGYTEAFF
TRBJ1-5	-	TRBV5-1	-	TGCGCCAGCAGCTTGGCGGGGGGCCGAAATCAGCCCCAGCATTTT	CASSLAGGRNQPQHF
TRBJ2-4	TRBD1	TRBV5-6	few	TGTGCCAGCAGCTTTTCTTCCTTTGGGACAGGTTTAACCAAAAACATTCAGTACTTC	CASSFSSFGTGLTKNIQYF
TRBJ1-3	TRBD1	TRBV4-3	few	TGCGCCAGCAGCCTGGATATAAGCGGACAGGGTGGAAACACCATATATTTT	CASSLDISGQGGNTIYF
TRBJ2-1	TRBD2	TRBV4-1	-	TGCGCCAGCAGCCAAGCGGGGGGGCTCAATGAGCAGTTCTTC	CASSQAGGLNEQFF